The 2 T cell receptor beta chains below were found in one sample sequenced in a study of long-term antiretroviral therapy in people with HIV. The assay used was immunoSEQ (version v3.0), run at survey level. Libraries were prepared by immunoSEQ multiplex PCR; TCRdb keeps only in-frame clonotypes and omits some of them. Counted here are fewer than 20,000 clones, just under 80% occurring once; the ten biggest clones make up approximately 14%. This specimen was unsorted PBMCs, taken 0.3 years after starting antiretroviral therapy. The receptor source for this set is a woman aged 50 to 65 with HIV.

This clone has just a few counts. The V gene is TRBV7-9, the J gene TRBJ1-6; D call uncertain. The V and J ends lost 6 bases and 5 bases respectively, with 11 bases between them. This CDR3 contains 14 residues. Germline loops: CDR1 SEHNR, CDR2 FQNEAQ (reference sequence). The CDR3 region has the DNA TGTGCCAGCAGGCTTGCGCAGGATAATTCACCCCTCCACTTT. The encoded protein is CASRLAQDNSPLHF. Looking up the rest from reference TRBV7-9 and TRBJ1-6 gives the full variable domain: DTGVSQNPRHKITKRGQNVTFRCDPISEHNRLYWYRQTLGQGPEFLTYFQNEAQLEKSRLLSDRFSAERPKGSFSTLEIQRTEQGDSAMYLCASRLAQDNSPLHFGNGTRLTVT.

In its sample, this clone was seen a few times. The chain joins TRBV15 to TRBJ2-5; D is perhaps TRBD2 (5 bases). CDR1 is LNHNV, CDR2 YYDKDF, per germline (reference sequence). V lost 4 bases to trimming and J lost 7 bases, with 16 bases between them. This CDR3 comprises 14 residues. The CDR3, as DNA: TGTGCCACCAGCACCGCCCTAGCCTCCGGGACCCAGTACTTC. Translation: CATSTALASGTQYF.